These 10 T cell receptor beta chains share one sample of origin, sequenced in a study of T cell responses to AZD1222 COVID-19 vaccine. Sequencing used immunoSEQ multiplex PCR; TCRdb keeps in-frame clones, though not all of them. The data show approximately 88,000 clones, 90% seen once. Sample: peripheral blood, taken 28 days after the second AZD1222 dose. The receptors here all came from an adult who received the AZD1222 COVID-19 vaccine.

The chain couples TRBV3-1 (or the pseudogene TRBV3-2) to TRBJ2-1; the match to TRBD2 covers 9 bases. The CDR3 is 16 amino acids. Germline V lookup: CDR1 LGHDT, CDR2 YNNKEL (reference sequence). With V trimmed by 4 bases and J by 7 bases, 11 bases remained unmatched. The CDR3 region has the DNA TGTGCCAGCAGCCCCTTAGCGCGGGGGGGCGTAAATGAGCAGTTCTTC. It translates to CASSPLARGGVNEQFF.

This chain joins TRBV10-2 and TRBJ1-2, with D uncertain. CDR3 length: 13 amino acids. The germline V gene has CDR1 WSHSY and CDR2 SAAADI. V was trimmed by 0 bases and J by 5 bases, leaving 7 bases between them. The CDR3 region is CASSESHGYGYTF. The CDR3 region has the DNA TGCGCCAGCAGTGAGTCTCACGGATATGGCTACACCTTC.

This clone was recorded only once. The chain carries TRBV6-5 and TRBJ2-1; D gene ambiguous. CDR1 is MNHEY and CDR2 is SVGAGI in the germline V gene. The CDR3 has 12 amino acids. Trimming left V 2 bases short and J 8 bases short, with 7 bases between. The CDR3 DNA follows: TGTGCCAGCAGTTACCCGCAGGATGAGCAGTTCTTC. Amino acids: CASSYPQDEQFF.

The chain couples TRBV28 to TRBJ2-1, with 7 nucleotides matching TRBD2. The CDR3 is 17 residues long. Germline CDR1 reads MDHEN; CDR2 reads SYDVKM. Trimming at V came to 5 bases and at J to 5 bases, leaving 15 bases not matched to a gene. The CDR3 nucleotides read TGTGCCAGCAGTCCCTGGCGCGGCGGGGGTATTAACAATGAGCAGTTCTTC. It translates to CASSPWRGGGINNEQFF.

This clone has a single count. V usage is TRBV7-8 and J usage is TRBJ1-5; 7 nucleotides agree with TRBD1. The CDR3 extends over 16 amino acids. The V and J ends lost 3 bases and 0 bases, in that order; junction bases with no gene match: 5. CDR1 SGHVS and CDR2 FQNEAQ come from the germline V gene. The DNA of the CDR3 is TGTGCCAGCAGCTTTGGGACAGTCGATAGCAATCAGCCCCAGCATTTT. Protein: CASSFGTVDSNQPQHF.

The J gene is TRBJ2-3, the V gene TRBV28, with D perhaps matching TRBD1 (7 bases). Trimming cost V 8 bases and J 4 bases, with 10 bases left between them. CDR3 size: 12 residues. Germline loops: CDR1 MDHEN, CDR2 SYDVKM. Here the CDR3 reads CASQGGSDTQYF. Written as DNA, the CDR3 is TGTGCCAGCCAGGGGGGCTCAGATACGCAGTATTTT.

The table lists this clone with a count of one. The V call is TRBV5-5, the J call TRBJ1-2, with 8 bases fitting TRBD1. Germline assignment: CDR1 SGHKS and CDR2 YYEKEE (reference sequence). The CDR3 is made up of 15 amino acids. The V gene end was trimmed by 2 bases and the J gene end by 0 bases; junction bases not matched to a gene: 3. CDR3 in amino acids: CASSLTGGANYGYTF. CDR3 nucleotide sequence: TGTGCCAGCAGCTTAACAGGGGGAGCTAACTATGGCTACACCTTC.

In its sample, this clone was seen once. The chain has TRBV6-1 and TRBJ2-2, with 8 nucleotides matching TRBD1. V lost 3 bases to trimming and J lost 7 bases; unmatched junction nucleotides: 4. The CDR3 runs 14 residues. CDR1 and CDR2 (germline): MNHNS, SASEGT. CDR3 in amino acids: CASSDRGRDGELFF. CDR3 sequence (DNA): TGTGCCAGCAGTGACAGGGGGCGGGACGGGGAGCTGTTTTTT.

The rearrangement uses TRBV5-4 and TRBJ2-2, with 7 bases fitting TRBD1. The germline V gene encodes CDR1 SGHNT and CDR2 YYREEE (reference sequence). Unmatched junction bases numbered 17, after V lost 4 bases and J lost 5 bases. The CDR3 covers 18 residues. The CDR3 region is CASSTRTGGFAVTGELFF. CDR3 nucleotides: TGTGCCAGCAGCACCCGGACAGGCGGCTTCGCCGTAACCGGGGAGCTGTTTTTT.

The chain employs TRBV5-5 and TRBJ2-1; the D is unclear. Per germline, CDR1 SGHKS and CDR2 YYEKEE (reference sequence). The V and J ends lost 6 bases and 0 bases respectively, with 13 bases between them. The CDR3 loop spans 15 amino acids. CDR3 DNA: TGTGCCAGCAACAGTGACGGAAGCTCCTACAATGAGCAGTTCTTC. Translating gives CASNSDGSSYNEQFF. The whole variable domain, remainder taken from reference TRBV5-5 and TRBJ2-1, is DAGVTQSPTHLIKTRGQQVTLRCSPISGHKSVSWYQQVLGQGPQFIFQYYEKEERGRGNFPDRFSARQFPNYSSELNVNALLLGDSALYLCASNSDGSSYNEQFFGPGTRLTVL.